This T cell receptor (beta chain) was obtained from a study of cytomegalovirus exposure and HLA in healthy donors. The study's findings and limits: Investigators reported 150 to 200 TCR beta chains as tied to cytomegalovirus. Association of 16,951 TCR beta sequences with HLA alleles was found at 0.05 false discovery rate in a later analysis.

The donors (healthy individuals) were bone marrow donors. PCR primers comprised 60 Vbeta and 13 Jbeta primers. Profiled with immunoSEQ multiplex PCR; TCRdb holds only in-frame clones, not every one. The sample has about 160,000 clones, roughly 80% seen once. A remark on this clone: Its antigen remains unidentified.

This CDR3 is built from 15 residues. With 3 bases removed from V and 3 bases from J, the gap between germline ends came to 12 bases. Germline V gene lookup returns CDR1 LNHDA and CDR2 SQIVND (reference sequence). The sequence was collected from a man in his fifties or sixties in good health and CMV-seropositive. The chain has TRBV19 and TRBJ1-5, with D unclear. The sequencing input was PBMCs. CDR3: CASSMQAAYNQPQHF. In nucleotides, the CDR3 is TGTGCCAGTAGTATGCAGGCTGCTTACAATCAGCCCCAGCATTTT.